One and the same sample provided the 18 T cell receptor beta chains below, sequenced in a study of a mutant IDH1 vaccine in newly diagnosed glioma. Specified time point: week 5, during vaccination. It was 300 ug of mutant IDH1 20-mer peptide that made up each vaccine dose, given with topical imiquimod. The antigens these receptors bind are not known. Sequencing was performed with immunoSEQ multiplex PCR; in TCRdb, only in-frame clones are kept and a portion is missing. The sample has 40,000 to 60,000 clones, around 78% seen once. Sequencing was performed on PBMCs, taken from a glioma patient whose treatment included an IDH1 peptide vaccine. All receptors derive from a woman between 40 and 55 years old with glioma.

V is TRBV5-4 and J is TRBJ1-4; D gene uncertain. This CDR3 region has 17 residues. V shed 5 bases and J shed 5 bases, with 22 bases lying between them. Germline V gives CDR1 SGHNT, CDR2 YYREEE (reference sequence). CDR3 loop: CASSSVPGQTLNEKLFF. CDR3 nucleotide sequence: TGTGCCAGCAGTTCCGTACCGGGCCAGACTTTAAATGAAAAACTGTTTTTT.

This clone was seen just once. This chain uses TRBV6-4 with TRBJ1-2; the D gene is possibly TRBD1 (6 bases). This CDR3 contains 14 residues. Germline V gene lookup returns CDR1 MRHNA and CDR2 SNTAGT. Deletions cut 5 bases from V and 3 bases from J, with 13 bases between. CDR3 DNA sequence: TGTGCCAGCAGTCCAGGGGCGTTCGACTATGGCTACACCTTC. It encodes CASSPGAFDYGYTF.

The rearrangement uses TRBV19 and TRBJ1-2; D ambiguous. The CDR3 extends over 16 amino acids. Germline assignment: CDR1 LNHDA and CDR2 SQIVND (reference sequence). Trimming removed 3 bases from V and 2 bases from J, with 16 bases in between. CDR3 nucleotides: TGTGCCAGTAGTATCACAGCAGGCGGTGGGAACTATGGCTACACCTTC. Translated: CASSITAGGGNYGYTF.

The chain employs TRBV9 and TRBJ2-4, with 10 bases matching TRBD1. Germline loops: CDR1 SGDLS, CDR2 YYNGEE. There are 19 residues in the CDR3. J was trimmed by 5 bases and V by 0 bases; bases with no gene match: 14. CDR3 loop: CASSVAQRRDRGPENIQYF. The DNA for the CDR3 is TGTGCCAGCAGCGTAGCTCAGAGACGGGACAGGGGCCCAGAAAACATTCAGTACTTC.

The CDR3 nucleotides are TGCGCCAGCAGCCAAGGAGCTCCCCCACTAGTGACTGAAGCTTTCTTT. This sequence encodes CASSQGAPPLVTEAFF. This chain uses TRBV4-3 with TRBJ1-1, with D unclear. V dropped 1 base and J dropped 5 bases, with 17 bases sitting between them. The CDR3 loop spans 16 amino acids. In germline, CDR1 is LGHNA, CDR2 YSLEER.

This rearrangement joins TRBV6-1 to TRBJ2-3, with 14 bases fitting TRBD2. The CDR3 is made up of 16 amino acids. V shed 4 bases, J shed 5 bases, and the junction held 5 bases outside the gene matches. Germline-derived CDR1 and CDR2 are MNHNS and SASEGT. Written as DNA, the CDR3 is TGTGCCAGCAGTGCGACTAGCGGGGGGGCTAAAGATACGCAGTATTTT. Its protein is CASSATSGGAKDTQYF.

This clone was seen only once. V is TRBV7-2 and J is TRBJ1-1; D is ambiguous. CDR1 and CDR2 from the germline V gene are SGHTA and FQGNSA. The germline V and J ends were trimmed by 1 base and 1 base, with 13 bases remaining between them. The CDR3 is 16 amino acids. CDR3 sequence: CASSLGRPGGNTEAFF. CDR3 in DNA: TGTGCCAGCAGCTTAGGGAGGCCCGGAGGGAACACTGAAGCTTTCTTT.

The chain recombines TRBV2 with TRBJ2-7; possible D gene TRBD1, 5 bases. V lost 6 bases, J lost 0 bases, and 15 bases lay in between. This CDR3 contains 15 residues. Germline V gene sequence: CDR1 SNHLY, CDR2 FYNNEI. The CDR3 coding sequence is TGTGCCAGCAGAGGAAGCAGGGAAAGCTCCTACGAGCAGTACTTC. It yields the protein CASRGSRESSYEQYF.

V usage is TRBV20-1 and J usage is TRBJ2-5; D is unresolved. Trimming removed 6 bases from V and 5 bases from J, with 10 bases in between. The CDR3 spans 11 residues. Germline CDR1 DFQATT, CDR2 SNEGSKA (reference sequence). Written as DNA, the CDR3 is TGCAGTGCCCAGAGTCGTGAGACCCAGTACTTC. Its translation: CSAQSRETQYF.

The V and J genes are TRBV5-1 and TRBJ2-6; weak D call: TRBD1 (5 bases). The length of the CDR3 is 15 residues. CDR1 and CDR2 from the germline V gene are SGHRS and YFSETQ. V lost 4 bases to trimming and J lost 4 bases, with 12 bases between them. The CDR3 DNA reads as TGCGCCAGCAGCACTCAGGGTTCAGGGGCCAACGTCCTGACTTTC. It specifies CASSTQGSGANVLTF. The variable domain in full, with the rest retrieved from reference TRBV5-1 and TRBJ2-6, is KAGVTQTPRYLIKTRGQQVTLSCSPISGHRSVSWYQQTPGQGLQFLFEYFSETQRNKGNFPGRFSGRQFSNSRSEMNVSTLELGDSALYLCASSTQGSGANVLTFGAGSRLTVL.

A remark on this clone: Other DNA sequences in the sample encode the same CDR3. The J gene is TRBJ2-5, the V gene TRBV19; D not resolved. The CDR3 extends over 14 amino acids. Germline CDR1 and CDR2: LNHDA and SQIVND (reference sequence). The V end lost 1 base, the J end lost 1 base, and 7 bases lay between the germline ends. The CDR3: CASSIGPSQETQYF. In DNA, the CDR3 is TGTGCCAGTAGTATAGGGCCCAGCCAAGAGACCCAGTACTTC.

This clone was found once. The chain is built from TRBV21-1 and TRBJ1-5; TRBD1 is the table's D call and was not checked against the DNA. TRBV21-1 is a recognized pseudogene. The length of the CDR3 is 17 residues. CDR3 sequence reads: CASSRIDSYLSNQPQHF. Here the CDR3 DNA reads TGTGCCAGCAGCCGCATCGACAGCTACCTTAGCAATCAGCCCCAGCATTTT.

V and J are TRBV9 and TRBJ1-6, with 7 bases lining up with TRBD1. Germline trimming cut 3 bases from V and 6 bases from J; bases unmatched to any gene: 9. In germline, CDR1 is SGDLS, CDR2 YYNGEE. This CDR3 has 16 amino acids. CDR3 DNA sequence: TGTGCCAGCAGCGGCAACCTTGACAGGGCTAATTCACCCCTCCACTTT. Its translation: CASSGNLDRANSPLHF.

The rearrangement uses TRBV21-1 and TRBJ1-3. TRBV21-1 is a pseudogene locus. This CDR3 contains 15 residues. The CDR3 DNA reads TGTGCCAGCAGCATTGGGGATCCCCCTGGAAACACCATATATTTT. This codes for CASSIGDPPGNTIYF.

This clone came up a few times. The chain carries TRBV6-5 and TRBJ1-1, with TRBD1 matching 10 bases. With V trimmed by 5 bases and J by 4 bases, 4 bases remained unmatched. The CDR3 spans 14 residues. Germline-derived CDR1 and CDR2 are MNHEY and SVGAGI. The CDR3 is CASSQDRGTTEAFF. In DNA, the CDR3 is TGTGCCAGCAGTCAGGACAGGGGGACCACTGAAGCTTTCTTT.

The rearrangement uses TRBV7-2 and TRBJ2-5; D possibly corresponds to TRBD1 (6 bases). The germline V gene encodes CDR1 SGHTA and CDR2 FQGNSA. The CDR3 has 14 amino acids. The V and J ends lost 5 bases and 2 bases respectively, with 12 bases between them. The CDR3 DNA follows: TGTGCCAGCAGCCATCAGAGGGGGCAAGAGACCCAGTACTTC. Protein sequence: CASSHQRGQETQYF.

The chain uses TRBV20-1 and TRBJ1-1; D is possibly TRBD1 (5 bases). V lost 6 bases and J 11 bases, leaving 13 bases between the germline ends. There are 10 residues in the CDR3. From germline, CDR1 is DFQATT and CDR2 SNEGSKA (reference sequence). The CDR3 protein is CSAGHGTAFF. CDR3 nucleotide sequence: TGCAGTGCCGGCCACGGGACGGCTTTCTTT.

V is TRBV5-1 and J is TRBJ1-2, with a weak D call TRBD1 (6 bases). The germline CDR1 and CDR2 sequences are SGHRS and YFSETQ. The CDR3 length is 16 residues. With 4 bases removed from V and 1 base from J, the gap between germline ends came to 17 bases. The CDR3: CASSPEGQGFNYGYTF. The CDR3 nucleotides read TGCGCCAGCAGCCCGGAGGGGCAGGGGTTTAACTATGGCTACACCTTC.